This is a list of T cell receptor beta chains from one sample in a study of early T cells in non-severe SARS-CoV-2 infection. TCRdb called the 5' RACE reads again in MiXCR, with one record for every CDR3 protein. In the table there are 50,000 to 70,000 distinct CDR3 sequences, under 15% of which are singletons. The input for sequencing was whole blood, taken at baseline. All receptors come from an adult who was a healthcare worker with PCR-confirmed SARS-CoV-2 infection or an uninfected control (not recorded which). CDR3s include the opening cysteine and the closing phenylalanine or tryptophan. The order of the fields is V gene, J gene, clone size, D gene, CDR3 protein, CDR3 DNA. A D gene is named only where the DNA matches it firmly. A row's size may be missing; if present it is once, few, many or a size class.

TRBV6-6	TRBJ2-5	-	-	CASCDIPKETQYF	TGTGCCAGCTGTGATATCCCTAAAGAGACCCAGTACTTC
TRBV12-3/TRBV12-4	TRBJ1-4	-	-	CASGSGREKLFF	TGTGCCAGCGGGTCAGGGCGCGAAAAACTGTTTTTT
TRBV29-1	TRBJ2-2	-	TRBD2	CSVGASGSHTGELFF	TGCAGCGTTGGGGCTAGCGGGAGTCATACCGGGGAGCTGTTTTTT
TRBV28	TRBJ1-1	-	-	CASSLSGKYMNTEAFF	TGTGCCAGCAGTTTATCCGGCAAATACATGAACACTGAAGCTTTCTTT
TRBV4-1	TRBJ2-7	-	TRBD1	CASSTRTGFIYEQYF	TGCGCCAGCAGCACCCGGACAGGGTTCATTTACGAGCAGTACTTC
TRBV6-1	TRBJ1-5	few	-	CASTEIRTSQPQHF	TGTGCCAGCACGGAGATTAGAACAAGTCAGCCCCAGCATTTT
TRBV20-1	TRBJ1-5	few	-	CSAKPGTWEQPQHF	TGCAGTGCTAAGCCCGGGACCTGGGAGCAGCCCCAGCATTTT
TRBV7-9	TRBJ2-7	-	TRBD1	CASSDRAYEQYF	TGTGCCAGCAGCGACAGGGCGTACGAGCAGTACTTC
TRBV12-2	TRBJ2-1	many	-	CASRLVSDRDSPYNEQFF	TGTGCAAGTCGCTTAGTGTCAGACCGGGACTCTCCCTACAATGAGCAGTTCTTC
TRBV20-1	TRBJ2-1	-	TRBD2	CSATPRSGGFDEQFF	TGCAGTGCTACCCCGCGTAGCGGGGGATTCGATGAGCAGTTCTTC
TRBV29-1	TRBJ1-2	few	TRBD1	CSAGTGRDYGYTF	TGCAGCGCTGGGACAGGACGCGACTATGGCTACACCTTC
TRBV5-1	TRBJ2-3	-	-	CASSLSPQADTQYF	TGCGCCAGCAGCTTGTCCCCACAAGCAGATACGCAGTATTTT
TRBV5-1	TRBJ2-1	few	TRBD1	CASSDGTGVYNEQFF	TGCGCCAGCAGCGACGGGACAGGGGTTTACAATGAGCAGTTCTTC
TRBV18	TRBJ2-7	-	TRBD1	CASSRGQGASYEQYF	TGTGCCAGCTCACGCGGACAGGGGGCTTCTTACGAGCAGTACTTC
TRBV7-2	TRBJ2-1	few	-	CASSPYRGNEQFF	TGTGCCAGCAGCCCCTACCGGGGCAATGAGCAGTTCTTC
TRBV5-5	TRBJ2-7	-	-	CASSFSGSYEQYF	TGTGCCAGCAGCTTTTCAGGGAGCTACGAGCAGTACTTC
TRBV5-4	TRBJ2-7	few	TRBD1	CASSGAGTVDGEQYF	TGTGCCAGCAGCGGGGCCGGGACAGTCGACGGTGAGCAGTACTTC
TRBV14	TRBJ2-7	few	-	CASSQILPGKYEQYF	TGTGCCAGCAGCCAAATTTTGCCGGGAAAGTACGAGCAGTACTTC
TRBV28	TRBJ1-2	few	-	CASMETFNYGYTF	TGTGCCAGCATGGAGACATTTAACTATGGCTACACCTTC
TRBV29-1	TRBJ1-2	few	-	CSVEDRGKGSNYGYTF	TGCAGCGTTGAAGATCGGGGTAAAGGATCTAACTATGGCTACACCTTC
TRBV7-6	TRBJ2-3	many	-	CASSGQHTDTQYF	TGTGCCAGCAGCGGACAGCACACAGATACGCAGTATTTT
TRBV7-8	TRBJ2-7	-	TRBD1	CASSAGQGGTYEQYF	TGTGCCAGCAGCGCCGGACAGGGGGGTACCTACGAGCAGTACTTC
TRBV12-3/TRBV12-4	TRBJ1-2	-	-	CASSLRDRGPNYGYTF	TGTGCCAGCAGTTTAAGGGATCGGGGTCCTAACTATGGCTACACCTTC
TRBV7-9	TRBJ1-5	few	-	CASSSWVDQPQHF	TGTGCCAGCAGCTCATGGGTCGATCAGCCCCAGCATTTT
TRBV28	TRBJ2-3	-	TRBD2	CATMTSGFTDTQYF	TGTGCCACCATGACTAGCGGATTCACAGATACGCAGTATTTT
TRBV6-1	TRBJ1-4	-	TRBD1	CASRGQGVYEKLFF	TGTGCCAGCAGAGGACAGGGGGTCTATGAAAAACTGTTTTTT
TRBV7-9	TRBJ1-6	many	TRBD1	CASTSGDSNSPLHF	TGTGCCAGCACCTCCGGGGACAGCAATTCACCCCTCCACTTT
TRBV12-3/TRBV12-4	TRBJ2-7	many	TRBD1	CASTSRDSTYEQYF	TGTGCCAGCACCTCCCGGGACAGCACCTACGAGCAGTACTTC
TRBV9	TRBJ2-3	-	TRBD2	CASSVGRAGDTDTQYF	TGTGCCAGCAGCGTAGGTCGAGCGGGAGACACAGATACGCAGTATTTT
TRBV12-3/TRBV12-4	TRBJ2-3	-	-	CASSGQWEGDTQYF	TGTGCCAGCAGCGGACAGTGGGAAGGGGATACGCAGTATTTT
TRBV28	TRBJ2-5	-	-	CASSSSGRGMETQYF	TGTGCCAGCAGTTCCAGCGGTAGGGGTATGGAGACCCAGTACTTC
TRBV27	TRBJ2-5	-	TRBD1	CASSLVDRAETQYF	TGTGCCAGCAGTTTAGTTGACAGGGCAGAGACCCAGTACTTC
TRBV18	TRBJ1-5	few	-	CASSLPREASNQPQHF	TGTGCCAGCTCACTTCCCAGGGAGGCTAGCAATCAGCCCCAGCATTTT
TRBV12-3/TRBV12-4	TRBJ2-7	-	TRBD2	CASSLRTSGSYEQYF	TGTGCCAGCAGTTTAAGGACTAGCGGTTCCTACGAGCAGTACTTC
TRBV27	TRBJ2-3	-	-	CASSLSVGPDTQYF	TGTGCCAGCAGTTTATCGGTGGGTCCCGATACGCAGTATTTT
TRBV23-1	TRBJ1-4	many	-	CASSQSDLEECGELFF	TGCGCCAGCAGTCAATCGGACTTGGAAGAATGCGGGGAACTGTTTTTT
TRBV28	TRBJ2-7	few	TRBD1	CASSRGQGAIEQYF	TGTGCCAGCAGCCGGGGACAGGGGGCGATCGAGCAGTACTTC
TRBV5-5	TRBJ1-4	-	TRBD1	CASTDNRGFGEKLFF	TGTGCCAGCACCGACAACAGGGGATTTGGAGAAAAACTGTTTTTT
TRBV7-2	TRBJ2-3	-	-	CASSARAGTDTQYF	TGTGCCAGCAGCGCCCGGGCCGGCACAGATACGCAGTATTTT
TRBV9	TRBJ2-5	few	-	CASSPQGGGSGETQYF	TGTGCCAGCAGCCCCCAGGGGGGCGGGAGCGGAGAGACCCAGTACTTC
TRBV11-2	TRBJ2-2	-	-	CASSLRDTGELFF	TGTGCCAGCAGCTTACGGGACACCGGGGAGCTGTTTTTT
TRBV5-1	TRBJ2-3	few	-	CASSLADLKDTQYF	TGCGCCAGCAGCTTGGCAGACCTAAAGGATACGCAGTATTTT
TRBV28	TRBJ2-7	few	TRBD1	CASSRPPGQGDEQYF	TGTGCCAGCAGCCGCCCCCCGGGACAGGGGGACGAGCAGTACTTC
TRBV7-9	TRBJ2-7	-	-	CASSLDGISYEQYF	TGTGCCAGCAGCTTAGATGGGATCTCCTACGAGCAGTACTTC
TRBV24-1	TRBJ2-1	-	-	CATSDLRSSYNEQFF	TGTGCCACCAGTGATTTAAGGAGCTCCTACAATGAGCAGTTCTTC
TRBV7-9	TRBJ1-1	few	-	CASSYRMYTEAFF	TGTGCCAGCAGTTACCGGATGTACACTGAAGCTTTCTTT
TRBV11-2	TRBJ2-6	few	TRBD1	CASTGQGARGGANVLTF	TGTGCCAGCACAGGACAGGGGGCCCGTGGAGGGGCCAACGTCCTGACTTTC
TRBV4-1	TRBJ2-4	-	-	CASSLGQLAKNIQYF	TGCGCCAGCAGCCTCGGTCAGCTAGCCAAAAACATTCAGTACTTC
TRBV12-3/TRBV12-4	TRBJ2-1	many	-	CASTPGVKNEQFF	TGTGCCAGCACTCCAGGGGTTAAGAATGAGCAGTTCTTC
TRBV18	TRBJ1-1	many	TRBD1	CASSPATGVLNTEAFF	TGTGCCAGCTCACCCGCGACAGGGGTACTGAACACTGAAGCTTTCTTT